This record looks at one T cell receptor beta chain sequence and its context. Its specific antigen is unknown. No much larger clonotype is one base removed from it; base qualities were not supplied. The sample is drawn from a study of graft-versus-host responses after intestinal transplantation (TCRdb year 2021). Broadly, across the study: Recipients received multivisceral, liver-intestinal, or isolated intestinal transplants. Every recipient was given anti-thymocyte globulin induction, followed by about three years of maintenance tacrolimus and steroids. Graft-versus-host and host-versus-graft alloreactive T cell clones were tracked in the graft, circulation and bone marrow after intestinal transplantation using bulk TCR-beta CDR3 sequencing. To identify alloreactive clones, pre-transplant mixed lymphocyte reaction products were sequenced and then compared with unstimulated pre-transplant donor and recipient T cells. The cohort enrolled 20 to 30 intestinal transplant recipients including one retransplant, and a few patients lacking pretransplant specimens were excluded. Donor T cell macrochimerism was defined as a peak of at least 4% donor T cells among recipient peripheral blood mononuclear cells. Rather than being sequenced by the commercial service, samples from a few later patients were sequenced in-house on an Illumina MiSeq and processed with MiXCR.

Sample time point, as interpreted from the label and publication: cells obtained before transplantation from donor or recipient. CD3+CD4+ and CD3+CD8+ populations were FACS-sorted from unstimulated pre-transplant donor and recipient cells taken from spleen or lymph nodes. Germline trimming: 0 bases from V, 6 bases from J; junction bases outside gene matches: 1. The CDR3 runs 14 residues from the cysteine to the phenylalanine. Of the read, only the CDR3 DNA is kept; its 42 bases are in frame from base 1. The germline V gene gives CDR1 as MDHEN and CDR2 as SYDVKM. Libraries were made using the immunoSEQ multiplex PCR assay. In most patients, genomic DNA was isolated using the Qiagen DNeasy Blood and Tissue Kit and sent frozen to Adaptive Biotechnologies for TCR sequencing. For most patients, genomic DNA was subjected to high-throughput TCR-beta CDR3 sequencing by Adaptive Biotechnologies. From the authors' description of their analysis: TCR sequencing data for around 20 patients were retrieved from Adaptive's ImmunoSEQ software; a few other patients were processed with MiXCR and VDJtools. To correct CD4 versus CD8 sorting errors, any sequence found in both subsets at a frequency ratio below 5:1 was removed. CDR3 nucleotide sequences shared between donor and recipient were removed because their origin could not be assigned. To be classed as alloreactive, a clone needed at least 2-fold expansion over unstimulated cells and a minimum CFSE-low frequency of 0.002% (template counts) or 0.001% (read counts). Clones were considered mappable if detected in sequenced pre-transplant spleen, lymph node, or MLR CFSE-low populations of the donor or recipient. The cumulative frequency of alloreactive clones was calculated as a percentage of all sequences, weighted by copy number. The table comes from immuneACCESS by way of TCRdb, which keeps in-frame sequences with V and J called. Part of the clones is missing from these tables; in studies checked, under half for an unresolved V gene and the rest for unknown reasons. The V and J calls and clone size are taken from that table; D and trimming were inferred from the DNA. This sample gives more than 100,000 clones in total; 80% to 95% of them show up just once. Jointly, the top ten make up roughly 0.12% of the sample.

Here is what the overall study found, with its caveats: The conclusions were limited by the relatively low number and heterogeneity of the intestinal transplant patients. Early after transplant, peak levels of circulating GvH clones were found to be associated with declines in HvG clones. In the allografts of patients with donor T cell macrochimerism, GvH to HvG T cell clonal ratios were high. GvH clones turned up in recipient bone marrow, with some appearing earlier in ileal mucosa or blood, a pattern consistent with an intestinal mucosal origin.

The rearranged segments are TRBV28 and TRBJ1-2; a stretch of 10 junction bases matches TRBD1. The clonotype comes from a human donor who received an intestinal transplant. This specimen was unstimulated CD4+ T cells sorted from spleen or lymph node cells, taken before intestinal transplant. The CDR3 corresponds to CASSLWTGGNGYTF. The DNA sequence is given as TGTGCCAGCAGTTTATGGACAGGGGGCAATGGCTACACCTTC.